This T cell receptor beta chain was sequenced for a study of T cell responses to AZD1222 COVID-19 vaccine. Study-wide findings and caveats: Nearly half of the spike-specific TCRs reportedly recognize variant regions that carry no mutations. Most donors were white British, females outnumbered males, and clonal diversity was possibly underestimated.

Trimming pared 1 base from V and 1 base from J, leaving 10 bases between. The germline V gene encodes CDR1 LNHNV and CDR2 YYDKDF (reference sequence). The CDR3 totals 15 residues. Clones were sequenced by immunoSEQ multiplex PCR, and TCRdb holds only the in-frame ones, with some missing. Of around 160,000 clones listed, roughly nine tenths are singletons. This clone has a single count. What it recognizes is unknown. Sample: peripheral blood, taken 28 days after the second AZD1222 dose. V usage is TRBV15 and J usage is TRBJ1-1, with D possibly being TRBD1 (5 bases). This receptor was obtained from an adult who received the AZD1222 COVID-19 vaccine. The CDR3 sequence is CATSRVQGPNTEAFF. CDR3 nucleotides: TGTGCCACCAGCAGAGTCCAGGGACCGAACACTGAAGCTTTCTTT.